The 18 T cell receptor beta chains listed next were all sequenced from one sample in a study of blood T cell repertoires in COVID-19. Some clones are missing from TCRdb's copy, which holds only in-frame ones; the method was immunoSEQ multiplex PCR. The sample yields 200,000 to 250,000 clones, roughly four fifths seen once. The sequencing sample was made of peripheral blood. The receptors were gathered from a man aged 50-60 years with acute or convalescent COVID-19.

This clone has only one observation. DNA of the CDR3: TGTGCCAGCAGTTTTCGGCAGGTCGACGAGCAGTACTTC. Its translation: CASSFRQVDEQYF. V usage is TRBV12-3 or TRBV12-4 and J usage is TRBJ2-7; the D is unclear. V was pared by 3 bases and J by 5 bases, with 11 bases between. This CDR3 comprises 13 residues.

This clone was seen once. This rearrangement joins TRBV5-4 to TRBJ2-1; a weak D match, TRBD2 (6 bases). Looked up from germline, CDR1 is SGHNT and CDR2 is YYREEE (reference sequence). The CDR3 extends over 13 amino acids. V shed 7 bases and J shed 1 base, with 9 bases lying between them. This chain's CDR3 is CASGDSSYNEQFF. In DNA, the CDR3 is TGTGCCAGCGGGGACTCATCCTACAATGAGCAGTTCTTC.

Note on this clone: This specimen includes other DNA sequences encoding the same CDR3. The chain couples TRBV9 to TRBJ2-1; TRBD2 might be the D (5 bases). The V and J ends lost 0 bases and 0 bases respectively, with 7 bases between them. The CDR3 consists of 15 residues. Germline V gene lookup returns CDR1 SGDLS and CDR2 YYNGEE. CDR3 residues: CASSVASNSYNEQFF. CDR3 in DNA: TGTGCCAGCAGCGTAGCTAGCAACTCCTACAATGAGCAGTTCTTC.

This sequence joins TRBV28 and TRBJ1-2; perhaps TRBD1 as D (6 bases). In germline, CDR1 is MDHEN, CDR2 SYDVKM. The CDR3 length is 14 residues. Trimming cost V 6 bases and J 2 bases, with 13 bases left between them. CDR3 loop: CASSWGTFNYGYTF. In DNA form, the CDR3 reads TGTGCCAGCAGCTGGGGGACATTCAACTATGGCTACACCTTC.

The J gene is TRBJ2-7, the V gene TRBV7-3, with 7 bases lining up with TRBD1. The V and J ends lost 4 bases and 6 bases, in that order; junction bases with no gene match: 6. Looked up from germline, CDR1 is SGHTA and CDR2 is FQGTGA. The CDR3 is 13 residues long. The DNA of the CDR3 is TGTGCCAGCAGCTACCGGGACAGCGGCGAGCAGTACTTC. It translates to CASSYRDSGEQYF.

This rearrangement joins TRBV7-9 to TRBJ2-7; D possibly corresponds to TRBD1 (7 bases). The CDR3 spans 18 residues. V lost 5 bases and J lost 3, with 26 bases in between. Germline V gene lookup returns CDR1 SEHNR and CDR2 FQNEAQ (reference sequence). CDR3 DNA sequence: TGTGCCAGCAGCCCGGCGGGCTCAGGGGGGCTAGCCGACTACGAGCAGTACTTC. Translated, it gives CASSPAGSGGLADYEQYF.

The V gene is TRBV7-6, the J gene TRBJ2-1; the match to TRBD2 covers 13 bases. CDR1 is SGHVS, CDR2 FNYEAQ, per germline. V shed 3 bases, J shed 8 bases, and the junction held 4 bases outside the gene matches. The CDR3 contains 15 residues. In DNA, the CDR3 is TGTGCCAGCAGCTTCGGACTAGCGGGAGAGCATGAGCAGTTCTTC. This encodes CASSFGLAGEHEQFF. Looking up the rest from reference TRBV7-6 and TRBJ2-1 gives the full variable domain: GAGVSQSPRYKVTKRGQDVALRCDPISGHVSLYWYRQALGQGPEFLTYFNYEAQQDKSGLPNDRFSAERPEGSISTLTIQRTEQRDSAMYRCASSFGLAGEHEQFFGPGTRLTVL.

This chain joins TRBV11-3 and TRBJ2-3; the match to TRBD2 covers 12 bases. Germline V CDR1 and CDR2: SGHNT, YENEEA. This CDR3 comprises 15 residues. The junction had 3 bases not matched to a gene; V was cut back by 5 bases and J by 3 bases. The CDR3 reads CASSPGLAGTDTQYF. In DNA form, the CDR3 reads TGTGCCAGCAGCCCCGGACTAGCGGGGACAGATACGCAGTATTTT.

This clone has a handful of counts. J is TRBJ1-1 and V is TRBV4-1; 8 positions agree with TRBD1. The junction had 9 bases not matched to a gene; V was cut back by 2 bases and J by 7 bases. The CDR3 runs 15 residues. Germline lookup yields CDR1 MGHRA and CDR2 YSYEKL. The CDR3 protein is CASSQPPDRGLEAFF. CDR3 nucleotide sequence: TGCGCCAGCAGCCAACCTCCCGACAGGGGCCTTGAAGCTTTCTTT.

The J gene is TRBJ1-1, the V gene TRBV7-6; perhaps TRBD1 as D (6 bases). CDR3 length equals 13 residues. V lost 5 bases and J lost 2, with 9 bases in between. The germline V gene encodes CDR1 SGHVS and CDR2 FNYEAQ. In DNA, the CDR3 is TGTGCCAGCAGCCGACAGGAAAACACTGAAGCTTTCTTT. It codes for CASSRQENTEAFF.

The chain combines TRBV3-1 (or the pseudogene TRBV3-2) with TRBJ2-1, with 9 positions matching TRBD2. The CDR3 loop spans 20 amino acids. CDR1 and CDR2 (germline): LGHDT, YNNKEL (reference sequence). The J segment lost 0 bases and the V segment lost 3 bases, leaving 15 bases of the junction unmatched. This chain's CDR3 is CASSQVLAGTSLSSYNEQFF. Here the CDR3 DNA reads TGTGCCAGCAGCCAGGTACTTGCCGGGACTAGCCTTAGCTCCTACAATGAGCAGTTCTTC.

The chain employs TRBV5-1 and TRBJ1-6; 8 bases line up with TRBD1. Trimming removed 6 bases from V and 8 bases from J; junction bases left unmatched: 13. The CDR3 totals 16 residues. Germline CDR1 reads SGHRS; CDR2 reads YFSETQ. The CDR3 DNA is TGCGCCAGCACCCCGGACAGGGCGTTCGGAGATTCACCCCTCCACTTT. This codes for CASTPDRAFGDSPLHF.

V is TRBV20-1 and J is TRBJ2-1; TRBD1 might be the D (6 bases). Germline assignment: CDR1 DFQATT and CDR2 SNEGSKA (reference sequence). This CDR3 spans 17 amino acids. Trimming removed 3 bases from V and 3 bases from J, with 21 bases in between. As DNA, the CDR3 is TGCAGTGCTAGTCCCAAGGTGGGGGCTTTGGTCTACAATGAGCAGTTCTTC. Protein sequence: CSASPKVGALVYNEQFF.

As for this clone: The sample contains more than one DNA sequence encoding this CDR3. The CDR3 loop is CASSQYEQYF. The CDR3 nucleotides read TGTGCCAGCAGCCAGTACGAGCAGTACTTC. The chain links TRBV6-5 to TRBJ2-7; D not resolved. This CDR3 region has 10 residues. Germline CDR1 is MNHEY and CDR2 is SVGAGI. Trimming shortened V by 6 bases and J by 4 bases, and 4 bases separated the two germline ends.

The CDR3 bases are TGCAGTGCGCTGCTCCGGGAATGGGCTTTCTTT. Protein: CSALLREWAFF. The genes are TRBV20-1 and TRBJ1-1; D remains unclear. V lost 6 bases and J 11 bases, leaving 16 bases between the germline ends. The CDR3 is made up of 11 amino acids. The germline CDR1 and CDR2 sequences are DFQATT and SNEGSKA (reference sequence).

Only one count was recorded for this clone. The chain joins TRBV3-1 (or the pseudogene TRBV3-2) to TRBJ1-5; D may be TRBD1 (6 bases). The CDR3 extends over 14 amino acids. V lost 1 base to trimming and J lost 7 bases, with 11 bases between them. Germline values: CDR1 LGHDT, CDR2 YNNKEL (reference sequence). The CDR3 sequence is CASSQAGGPQPQHF. In DNA, the CDR3 is TGTGCCAGCAGCCAAGCGGGGGGCCCACAGCCCCAGCATTTT.

This sequence joins TRBV19 and TRBJ1-5; TRBD1 aligns across 8 bases. The germline V gene encodes CDR1 LNHDA and CDR2 SQIVND (reference sequence). The V segment lost 6 bases and the J segment 0 bases; nucleotides outside the gene matches: 7. The CDR3 sequence is 16 residues long. CDR3 protein: CASRRDRSPSNQPQHF. In nucleotides, the CDR3 is TGTGCCAGTAGACGGGACAGGAGCCCTAGCAATCAGCCCCAGCATTTT.

The gene calls are TRBV28 and TRBJ1-5; 9 nucleotides agree with TRBD1. This CDR3 has 17 residues. J lost 1 base, V lost 6 bases, and 10 bases had no gene match. In germline, CDR1 is MDHEN, CDR2 SYDVKM. CDR3 loop: CASSPGQGLSSNQPQHF. The CDR3 nucleotides are TGTGCCAGCAGCCCCGGACAGGGGCTCTCCAGCAATCAGCCCCAGCATTTT.